These 5 T cell receptor beta chains came from one sample sequenced in a study of CD8 T cells in ankylosing spondylitis. Broader study findings: Blood of patients with ankylosing spondylitis appeared to be characterized by a TCR beta motif of several highly homologous variants.

TCRdb redid the calling of the 5' RACE reads with MiXCR, one entry per CDR3 protein. This table has some 220,000 distinct CDR3 sequences, about 6.7% appearing once. Antigens for these TCRs are unknown. The sequencing sample was made of blood, either unsorted or a sorted T cell fraction (not recorded which). All receptors derive from a male donor with ankylosing spondylitis.

The gene calls are TRBV23-1 and TRBJ2-7; tentative D call: TRBD1 (5 bases). TRBV23-1 carries the ORF label, with uncertain function. Trimming pared 2 bases from V and 4 bases from J, leaving 18 bases between. The CDR3 extends over 16 amino acids. The CDR3 protein is CASSQTPQGPGYEQYF. The CDR3 DNA is TGCGCCAGCAGTCAAACCCCCCAGGGTCCCGGATACGAGCAGTACTTC.

This clonotype occurred many times. V and J are TRBV15 and TRBJ1-4; tentative D call: TRBD1 (5 bases). Trimming pared 2 bases from V and 2 bases from J, leaving 9 bases between. This CDR3 has 15 amino acids. Germline V lookup: CDR1 LNHNV, CDR2 YYDKDF (reference sequence). DNA for the CDR3: TGTGCCACCAGCAGAAGGGGAAGGACTAATGAAAAACTGTTTTTT. Translated, it gives CATSRRGRTNEKLFF.

This clonotype was detected ten times or more. The chain links TRBV9 to TRBJ1-4, with a tentative D call TRBD1 (5 bases). CDR1 is SGDLS, CDR2 YYNGEE, per germline. The V end lost 3 bases, the J end lost 7 bases, and 10 bases lay between the germline ends. The CDR3 totals 13 residues. CDR3 protein: CASSAGTGEKLFF. The CDR3 nucleotides are TGTGCCAGCAGCGCCGGGACCGGTGAAAAACTGTTTTTT.

The chain is built from TRBV24-1 and TRBJ1-2; TRBD1 aligns across 9 bases. The germline V gene encodes CDR1 KGHDR and CDR2 SFDVKD. The length of the CDR3 is 14 residues. V lost 4 bases to trimming and J lost 7 bases; unmatched junction nucleotides: 6. CDR3 nucleotide sequence: TGTGCCACCAGTGAGACGGGACAGGGTGGTGGCTACACCTTC. Protein sequence: CATSETGQGGGYTF.

A word on this clonotype: Compared with germline, one end of the junction differs, possibly owing to a read error. The genes are TRBV7-7 and TRBJ2-7; unclear D gene. Germline assignment: CDR1 SSHAT and CDR2 FNYEAQ (reference sequence). The CDR3 length is 18 residues. The CDR3 reads CASSFSLYLGSSNGEQYF. The CDR3 nucleotides are TGTGCTAGCAGCTTCTCTCTTTATTTGGGCAGTAGCAACGGGGAGCAGTACTTC.